One sample yielded the 27 T cell receptor beta chains listed below, sequenced in a study of shared clonotypes between healthy human individuals (TCRdb year 2020). For the CD8 naive samples, CD45RO-negative cells were positively selected for CCR7, yielding a CD45RA+CCR7+ population from which TemRA cells were excluded. Libraries were constructed by the immunoSEQ multiplex PCR assay. Here the immuneACCESS table is served through TCRdb, limited to in-frame sequences with V and J called. Missing clones are a known gap in these copies; in checked studies unresolved V genes cover under half, and the rest lacks a known reason. The sample profile shows some 2.1 million clones; roughly 95% of them were found once. The ten top clones hold 1.1% of the sample. The sample comprised naive CD8+ T cells sorted from blood. The label giving this sample's cell subset or site can be read as: CD45RA+CCR7+. The receptors derive from a man between 18 and 29 years old in good health.

Points on this clone: Within the sample, other DNA sequences also encode this same CDR3. The V gene is TRBV9, the J gene TRBJ2-7; TRBD2 aligns across 10 bases. Trimming took 0 bases from V and 4 from J; bases not matched to a gene: 4. Looked up from germline, CDR1 is SGDLS and CDR2 is YYNGEE. The CDR3 is 15 amino acids. The CDR3 spells CASSVGSSGSYEQYF. CDR3 nucleotides: TGTGCCAGCAGCGTAGGGTCTAGCGGGAGTTACGAGCAGTACTTC.

The chain's CDR3 is CASSEYFSVREQYF. The CDR3 region has the DNA TGTGCCAGCAGTGAATATTTTAGCGTTCGCGAGCAGTACTTC. J is TRBJ2-7 and V is TRBV6-1; perhaps TRBD2 as D (5 bases). Looked up from germline, CDR1 is MNHNS and CDR2 is SASEGT. Between the trimmed V and J ends, which lost 2 bases and 6 bases, there was a span of 14 bases. The CDR3 contains 14 residues.

V and J are TRBV27 and TRBJ2-5; 7 nucleotides match TRBD1. V trimming: 3 bases; J trimming: 2 bases; junction bases outside the gene matches: 9. Germline V gene lookup returns CDR1 MNHEY and CDR2 SMNVEV (reference sequence). This CDR3 contains 16 residues. CDR3 sequence: CASSLYPGTVQETQYF. The CDR3 DNA reads TGTGCCAGCAGTTTGTACCCCGGGACAGTTCAAGAGACCCAGTACTTC.

This CDR3 is CASSEIDSGANVLTF. In nucleotides, the CDR3 is TGTGCCAGCAGTGAAATTGACTCTGGGGCCAACGTCCTGACTTTC. V usage is TRBV6-1 and J usage is TRBJ2-6; D gene ambiguous. Germline V gives CDR1 MNHNS, CDR2 SASEGT. Trimming stripped 2 bases from V and 0 bases from J, with 5 bases between. The CDR3 runs 15 residues.

This chain connects TRBV2 to TRBJ1-1; 8 bases match TRBD1. Germline V gene data show CDR1 as SNHLY and CDR2 as FYNNEI. V gave up 7 bases and J gave up 0 bases; unmatched junction bases: 7. This CDR3 has 15 residues. The CDR3 sequence: CASNEDRAMNTEAFF. Written as DNA, the CDR3 is TGTGCCAGCAACGAGGACAGGGCAATGAACACTGAAGCTTTCTTT. The variable domain in full, with the rest retrieved from reference TRBV2 and TRBJ1-1, is EPEVTQTPSHQVTQMGQEVILRCVPISNHLYFYWYRQILGQKVEFLVSFYNNEISEKSEIFDDQFSVERPDGSNFTLKIRSTKLEDSAMYFCASNEDRAMNTEAFFGQGTRLTVV.

Here the CDR3 DNA reads TGTGCCAGCAGGGGGGCTATCCTCGGTAATGAAAAACTGTTTTTT. It encodes CASRGAILGNEKLFF. The genes are TRBV28 and TRBJ1-4, with D perhaps matching TRBD1 (6 bases). Germline V CDR1 and CDR2: MDHEN, SYDVKM. The V gene lost 6 bases and the J gene lost 4 bases, with 15 bases spanning the gap. This CDR3 contains 15 residues.

The chain carries TRBV15 and TRBJ2-1, with TRBD2 matching over 7 bases. Germline-derived CDR1 and CDR2 are LNHNV and YYDKDF (reference sequence). This CDR3 has 14 amino acids. V lost 1 base to trimming and J lost 8 bases; unmatched junction nucleotides: 5. CDR3 residues: CATSRGLAGDEQFF. In nucleotides, the CDR3 is TGTGCCACCAGCAGAGGACTAGCAGGCGATGAGCAGTTCTTC.

A few counts support this clone. Within the sample, other DNA sequences also encode this same CDR3. The chain employs TRBV6-5 and TRBJ1-1, with 9 positions matching TRBD1. The junction had 10 bases not matched to a gene; V was cut back by 6 bases and J by 5 bases. There are 15 residues in the CDR3. Germline V gives CDR1 MNHEY, CDR2 SVGAGI. The CDR3 DNA follows: TGTGCCAGCAGACCTCGACAGGGGGTGTGGACTGAAGCTTTCTTT. Translating it yields CASRPRQGVWTEAFF.

Remarks on this clone: The same CDR3 also results from other DNA sequences found in this sample. The chain is built from TRBV9 and TRBJ1-1; no definite D call. CDR3 length equals 13 residues. V was trimmed by 0 bases and J by 1 base, leaving 4 bases between them. In germline, CDR1 is SGDLS, CDR2 YYNGEE. The CDR3 DNA follows: TGTGCCAGCAGCGTAGTGTCGAACACTGAAGCTTTCTTT. Translating gives CASSVVSNTEAFF.

This chain uses TRBV19 with TRBJ1-1; unclear D gene. V was cut by 3 bases and J by 4 bases, with 12 bases left in between. From germline, CDR1 is LNHDA and CDR2 SQIVND (reference sequence). The CDR3 covers 14 residues. CDR3 nucleotides: TGTGCCAGTAGTATGTCGGGGTTTAGCACTGAAGCTTTCTTT. Protein: CASSMSGFSTEAFF.

The chain carries TRBV7-9 and TRBJ2-1; tentative D call: TRBD2 (6 bases). V was shortened by 8 bases and J by 6 bases, with 23 bases between the two germline ends. The CDR3 is made up of 16 amino acids. Looked up from germline, CDR1 is SEHNR and CDR2 is FQNEAQ (reference sequence). The CDR3 nucleotides are TGTGCCAGCGAACCGCCGGGCCTAGCGTACTCCAATGAGCAGTTCTTC. Translating gives CASEPPGLAYSNEQFF.

The chain uses TRBV5-6 and TRBJ2-4, with a weak D call TRBD1 (5 bases). Germline CDR1 and CDR2: SGHDT and YYEEEE. The CDR3 is made up of 13 amino acids. The germline V and J ends were trimmed by 5 bases and 5 bases, with 11 bases remaining between them. CDR3 region: CASSNGQQNIQYF. CDR3 sequence (DNA): TGTGCCAGCAGTAACGGACAACAAAACATTCAGTACTTC.

J is TRBJ1-6 and V is TRBV6-1; 7 bases align to TRBD1. Germline V gene lookup returns CDR1 MNHNS and CDR2 SASEGT. The junction had 17 bases not matched to a gene; V was cut back by 6 bases and J by 12 bases. This CDR3 spans 16 amino acids. Here the CDR3 DNA reads TGTGCCAGCAGAGAATTTAGGACAGGAACACCTATACCCCTCCACTTT. Protein sequence: CASREFRTGTPIPLHF.

The chain uses TRBV4-1 and TRBJ2-1; D is perhaps TRBD2 (6 bases). Germline assignment: CDR1 MGHRA and CDR2 YSYEKL. Trimming removed 3 bases at V and 0 bases at J, with 18 bases between. The CDR3 spans 18 residues. The CDR3 region is CASSQEQPGTYSYNEQFF. CDR3 nucleotide sequence: TGCGCCAGCAGCCAGGAACAGCCCGGGACTTACTCCTACAATGAGCAGTTCTTC.

The gene calls are TRBV4-3 and TRBJ2-4; TRBD1 matches 10 bases. This CDR3 has 20 amino acids. Germline CDR1 LGHNA, CDR2 YSLEER. Trimming took 4 bases from V and 3 from J; bases not matched to a gene: 18. The CDR3 bases are TGCGCCAGCAGCCGAGTTACCGGGACAGGGGATCCCGATCACAAAAACATTCAGTACTTC. Protein sequence: CASSRVTGTGDPDHKNIQYF.

This chain uses TRBV12-5 with TRBJ1-1, with 9 bases lining up with TRBD1. Germline V gene data show CDR1 as LGHNT and CDR2 as FRNRAP. V was pared by 5 bases and J by 0 bases, with 10 bases of the junction left unmatched. The CDR3 covers 17 residues. CDR3 amino acids: CASGHLPDRGLNTEAFF. The CDR3 bases are TGTGCTAGTGGTCACCTCCCGGACAGGGGATTGAACACTGAAGCTTTCTTT.

The chain uses TRBV13 and TRBJ2-3; possibly TRBD2 for D (6 bases). CDR1 PRHDT and CDR2 FYEKMQ come from the germline V gene (reference sequence). V lost 4 bases and J 1 base, leaving 12 bases between the germline ends. The length of the CDR3 is 15 residues. CDR3 sequence reads: CASSSGTHGTDTQYF. The CDR3, as DNA: TGTGCCAGCAGCTCCGGGACTCATGGCACAGATACGCAGTATTTT.

This chain uses TRBV29-1 with TRBJ2-6, with unresolved D. Germline V CDR1 and CDR2: SQVTM, ANQGSEA. V was pared by 4 bases and J by 0 bases, with 7 bases between. The CDR3 covers 14 residues. The DNA for the CDR3 is TGCAGCGTTGCCGACGGCTCTGGGGCCAACGTCCTGACTTTC. It specifies CSVADGSGANVLTF. The whole variable domain, filled in from reference TRBV29-1 and TRBJ2-6, reads SAVISQKPSRDICQRGTSLTIQCQVDSQVTMMFWYRQQPGQSLTLIATANQGSEATYESGFVIDKFPISRPNLTFSTLTVSNMSPEDSSIYLCSVADGSGANVLTFGAGSRLTVL.

The rearrangement uses TRBV27 and TRBJ2-7; a possible D gene is TRBD2 (6 bases). There are 13 residues in the CDR3. The ends were cut back, 3 bases at V and 5 bases at J, with 11 bases in the middle. Germline CDR1 MNHEY, CDR2 SMNVEV (reference sequence). CDR3 nucleotide sequence: TGTGCCAGCAGTTTTTTAACGGGGGACGAGCAGTACTTC. Amino acid sequence: CASSFLTGDEQYF.

V is TRBV9 and J is TRBJ2-1; TRBD2 matches 13 bases. The CDR3 length is 15 residues. The J segment lost 4 bases and the V segment lost 4 bases, leaving 2 bases of the junction unmatched. Germline-derived CDR1 and CDR2 are SGDLS and YYNGEE. The CDR3 nucleotides are TGTGCCAGCAGCTGGGGACTAGCGGGGTACAATGAGCAGTTCTTC. Its protein is CASSWGLAGYNEQFF. Together with reference TRBV9 and TRBJ2-1, the CDR3 gives the full variable domain: DSGVTQTPKHLITATGQRVTLRCSPRSGDLSVYWYQQSLDQGLQFLIQYYNGEERAKGNILERFSAQQFPDLHSELNLSSLELGDSALYFCASSWGLAGYNEQFFGPGTRLTVL.

The chain has TRBV4-3 and TRBJ2-3; D may be TRBD2 (6 bases). Trimming pared 0 bases from V and 3 bases from J, leaving 16 bases between. The V gene's germline CDR1 is LGHNA and CDR2 YSLEER. The CDR3 has 17 residues. The CDR3 spells CASSQDLIGSGTDTQYF. CDR3 bases: TGCGCCAGCAGCCAAGATCTAATCGGGAGTGGAACAGATACGCAGTATTTT.

This chain links TRBV27 with TRBJ1-4, with TRBD1 identical over 7 bases. The CDR3 runs 17 residues. CDR1 is MNHEY, CDR2 SMNVEV, per germline (reference sequence). The V gene end was trimmed by 8 bases and the J gene end by 0 bases; junction bases not matched to a gene: 12. The CDR3, as DNA: TGTGCCAGCTCTCAGGGGGGTCCGCTTGCAACTAATGAAAAACTGTTTTTT. The encoded protein is CASSQGGPLATNEKLFF. The full variable domain, with the rest looked up from reference TRBV27 and TRBJ1-4, is EAQVTQNPRYLITVTGKKLTVTCSQNMNHEYMSWYRQDPGLGLRQIYYSMNVEVTDKGDVPEGYKVSRKEKRNFPLILESPSPNQTSLYFCASSQGGPLATNEKLFFGSGTQLSVL.

V is TRBV5-1 and J is TRBJ2-5; D is possibly TRBD1 (7 bases). The V and J ends lost 4 bases and 4 bases respectively, with 17 bases between them. The CDR3 has 15 residues. CDR1 is SGHRS and CDR2 is YFSETQ in the germline V gene. The CDR3 loop is CASSQSLQGGETQYF. In DNA form, the CDR3 reads TGCGCCAGCAGCCAATCCCTCCAGGGGGGAGAGACCCAGTACTTC.

The chain has TRBV9 and TRBJ2-1, with D perhaps matching TRBD1 (6 bases). This CDR3 spans 14 amino acids. Germline CDR1 and CDR2: SGDLS and YYNGEE. Trimming removed 1 base from V and 4 bases from J, with 9 bases in between. For the CDR3, the DNA is TGTGCCAGCAGCGTACTTGACAGGTACAATGAGCAGTTCTTC. Translation: CASSVLDRYNEQFF.

The chain links TRBV9 to TRBJ2-7, with D tentatively TRBD1 (5 bases). The V gene lost 0 bases and the J gene lost 5 bases, with 12 bases spanning the gap. The CDR3 extends over 14 amino acids. Germline lookup yields CDR1 SGDLS and CDR2 YYNGEE. In DNA form, the CDR3 reads TGTGCCAGCAGCGTAGGGGCAGGGCCCCACGAGCAGTACTTC. It codes for CASSVGAGPHEQYF.

On this clone itself: At the DNA level, this CDR3 is encoded by other sequences in the same sample as well. The V and J genes are TRBV6-5 and TRBJ2-7; D ambiguous. V was trimmed by 0 bases and J by 1 base, leaving 7 bases between them. The CDR3 totals 14 residues. Per germline, CDR1 MNHEY and CDR2 SVGAGI. CDR3 residues: CASSYSHGSYEQYF. The CDR3 region has the DNA TGTGCCAGCAGTTACTCACACGGATCCTACGAGCAGTACTTC.

The V and J genes are TRBV6-6 and TRBJ2-7; the D is unclear. Germline lookup yields CDR1 MNHNY and CDR2 SVGAGI (reference sequence). The CDR3 covers 16 residues. The ends were cut back, 0 bases at V and 1 base at J, with 13 bases in the middle. The CDR3 is CASSYSGMGISYEQYF. CDR3 in DNA: TGTGCCAGCAGTTACTCTGGAATGGGAATATCCTACGAGCAGTACTTC.